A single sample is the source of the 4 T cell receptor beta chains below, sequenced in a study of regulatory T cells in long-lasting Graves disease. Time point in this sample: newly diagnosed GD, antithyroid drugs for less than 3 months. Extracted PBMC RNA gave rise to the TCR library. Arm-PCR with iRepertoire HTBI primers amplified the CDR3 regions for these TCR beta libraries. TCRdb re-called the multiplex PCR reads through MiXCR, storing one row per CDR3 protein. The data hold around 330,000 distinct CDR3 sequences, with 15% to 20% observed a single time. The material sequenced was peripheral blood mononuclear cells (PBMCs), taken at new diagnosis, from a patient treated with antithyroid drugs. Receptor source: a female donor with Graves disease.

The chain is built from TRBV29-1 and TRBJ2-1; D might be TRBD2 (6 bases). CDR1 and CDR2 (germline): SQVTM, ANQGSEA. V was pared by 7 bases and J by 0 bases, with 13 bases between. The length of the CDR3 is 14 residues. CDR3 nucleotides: TGCAGCGCCCCTGGGGGGAGCTCCTACAATGAGCAGTTCTTC. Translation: CSAPGGSSYNEQFF.

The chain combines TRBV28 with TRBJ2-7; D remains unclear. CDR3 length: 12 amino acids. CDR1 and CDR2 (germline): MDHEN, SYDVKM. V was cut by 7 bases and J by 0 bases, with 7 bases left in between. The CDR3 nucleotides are TGTGCCAGCACTAAGAGCTCCTACGAGCAGTACTTC. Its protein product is CASTKSSYEQYF. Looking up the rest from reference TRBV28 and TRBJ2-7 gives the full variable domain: DVKVTQSSRYLVKRTGEKVFLECVQDMDHENMFWYRQDPGLGLRLIYFSYDVKMKEKGDIPEGYSVSREKKERFSLILESASTNQTSMYLCASTKSSYEQYFGPGTRLTVT.

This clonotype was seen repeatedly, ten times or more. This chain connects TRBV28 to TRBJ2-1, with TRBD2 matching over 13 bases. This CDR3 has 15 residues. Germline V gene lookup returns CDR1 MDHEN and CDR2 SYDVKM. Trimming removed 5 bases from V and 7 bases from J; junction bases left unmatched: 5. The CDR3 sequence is CASSELAGGKNEQFF. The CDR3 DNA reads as TGTGCCAGCAGTGAACTAGCGGGAGGGAAGAATGAGCAGTTCTTC.

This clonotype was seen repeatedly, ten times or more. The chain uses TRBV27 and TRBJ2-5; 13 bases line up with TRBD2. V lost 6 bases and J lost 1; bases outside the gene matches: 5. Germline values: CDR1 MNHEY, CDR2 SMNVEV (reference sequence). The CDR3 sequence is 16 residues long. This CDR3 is CASSQGLAGSQETQYF. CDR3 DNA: TGTGCCAGCAGCCAGGGACTAGCGGGATCCCAAGAGACCCAGTACTTC.